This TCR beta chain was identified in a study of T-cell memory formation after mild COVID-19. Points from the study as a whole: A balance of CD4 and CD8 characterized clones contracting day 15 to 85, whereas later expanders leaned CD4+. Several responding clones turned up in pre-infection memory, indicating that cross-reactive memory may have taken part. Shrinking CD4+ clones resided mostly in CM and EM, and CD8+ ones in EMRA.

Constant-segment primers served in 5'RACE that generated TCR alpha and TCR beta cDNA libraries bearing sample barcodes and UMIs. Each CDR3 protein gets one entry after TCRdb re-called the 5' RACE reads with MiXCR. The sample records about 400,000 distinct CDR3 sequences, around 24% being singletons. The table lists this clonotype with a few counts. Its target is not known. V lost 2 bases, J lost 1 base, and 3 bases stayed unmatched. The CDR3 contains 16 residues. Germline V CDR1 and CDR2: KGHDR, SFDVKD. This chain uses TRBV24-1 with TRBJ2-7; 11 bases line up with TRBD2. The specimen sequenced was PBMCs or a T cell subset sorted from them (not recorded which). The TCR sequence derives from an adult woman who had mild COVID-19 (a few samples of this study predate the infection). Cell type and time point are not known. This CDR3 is CATSDSSSGRSYEQYF. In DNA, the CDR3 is TGTGCCACCAGTGATTCCTCTAGCGGGAGGTCCTACGAGCAGTACTTC.